The T cell receptor (beta chain) under discussion was sequenced for a study of long-term antiretroviral therapy in people with HIV. About the research overall: In the earliest collections, sampling predates the 2015 immediate-ART recommendation by about a decade.

People in the study who had HIV all got their treatment in the United States. Specimens retained 1-10 million cryopreserved PBMC preceding DNA extraction. Sequencing relied on immunoSEQ assay v3.0, run at survey level. Assay: immunoSEQ multiplex PCR; the TCRdb copy retains only in-frame clones and omits some. The sample yields tens of thousands of clones, about 80% seen once. CDR1 and CDR2 (germline): MNHEY, SMNVEV (reference sequence). The CDR3 runs to 15 residues. The V end was cut by 5 bases, the J end by 3 bases, with 16 bases between. The chain uses TRBV27 and TRBJ1-2; tentative D call: TRBD1 (6 bases). The receptor comes from a man in his forties or fifties with HIV. The sample here was unsorted PBMCs, taken 0.3 years after starting antiretroviral therapy. As DNA, the CDR3 is TGTGCCAGCAGTCCCACGACAGGAGCCTACTATGGCTACACCTTC. Protein: CASSPTTGAYYGYTF.